This TCR beta chain was sequenced during a study of monozygotic twins with inflammatory bowel disease. Germline values: CDR1 MGHDK, CDR2 SYGVNS. The CDR3 has 16 amino acids. TCRdb re-called the 5' RACE reads; every CDR3 protein appears as one record, without DNA. In all, the sample yields approximately 340,000 distinct CDR3 sequences. V usage is TRBV25-1 and J usage is TRBJ2-5; checking the TCRdb D call of TRBD1 is not possible without DNA. The specimen sequenced was blood. This sequence originates from a human donor with ulcerative colitis or Crohn's disease, or a healthy co-twin of an affected twin (not recorded which). The CDR3 protein is CASSAETGGSLETQYF. Based on the CDR3 plus reference TRBV25-1 and TRBJ2-5, the full variable domain is EADIYQTPRYLVIGTGKKITLECSQTMGHDKMYWYQQDPGMELHLIHYSYGVNSTEKGDLSSESTVSRIRTEHFPLTLESARPSHTSQYLCASSAETGGSLETQYFGPGTRLLVL.